These 9 T cell receptor beta chains were sequenced from one sample in a study of shared clonotypes between healthy human individuals. The protocol was immunoSEQ multiplex PCR, while the TCRdb copy is restricted to in-frame clones and leaves out a portion. Here the sample spans under 2,000,000 clones, about 95% being singletons. Terminally differentiated effector memory CD45RA+ cells were excluded by CCR7 positive selection of CD45RO-negative cells. The sequenced material came from naive CD8+ T cells sorted from blood. These receptors were collected from a man between 18 and 29 years old in good health.

The chain carries TRBV5-6 and TRBJ1-1; D is unresolved. CDR1 SGHDT and CDR2 YYEEEE come from the germline V gene. CDR3 length: 13 amino acids. V lost 2 bases, J lost 3 bases, and 8 bases lay in between. The CDR3 nucleotides are TGTGCCAGCAGCTTAATTGGGGACACTGAAGCTTTCTTT. Its translation is CASSLIGDTEAFF.

The CDR3 DNA follows: TGTGCCAGCAGCCCAGAGTTTTGGACTAGCGGGAGCTCCTACGAGCAGTACTTC. Amino acid sequence: CASSPEFWTSGSSYEQYF. This sequence joins TRBV7-2 and TRBJ2-7; 13 nucleotides agree with TRBD2. The CDR3 length is 18 residues. With V trimmed by 5 bases and J by 0 bases, 10 bases remained unmatched. Germline V gene sequence: CDR1 SGHTA, CDR2 FQGNSA.

V is TRBV11-2 and J is TRBJ1-4, with no clear D. This CDR3 contains 12 residues. Trimming removed 1 base at V and 7 bases at J, with 4 bases between. Germline assignment: CDR1 SGHAT and CDR2 FQNNGV. The CDR3 spells CASSLGSEKLFF. The CDR3 DNA is TGTGCCAGCAGCTTAGGGTCTGAAAAACTGTTTTTT.

This chain connects TRBV6-5 to TRBJ2-6; 9 nucleotides match TRBD1. The junction had 5 bases not matched to a gene; V was cut back by 2 bases and J by 12 bases. Germline lookup yields CDR1 MNHEY and CDR2 SVGAGI. CDR3 length equals 14 residues. CDR3 nucleotides: TGTGCCAGCAGTTACGGGACAGGGTCCGGCGTCCTGACTTTC. Protein sequence: CASSYGTGSGVLTF.

In the case of this clone: Other DNA sequences within the sample encode an identical CDR3. The CDR3 DNA reads as TGTGCCAGCAGTTACGAACTGGGTTCCTCCTACGAGCAGTACTTC. Its protein product is CASSYELGSSYEQYF. V is TRBV6-5 and J is TRBJ2-7; unclear D gene. Germline assignment: CDR1 MNHEY and CDR2 SVGAGI. Trimming removed 2 bases at V and 0 bases at J, with 11 bases between. CDR3 size: 15 residues.

The chain links TRBV29-1 to TRBJ2-2; D could derive from TRBD1 or TRBD2 (6 bases each). Trimming shortened V by 4 bases and J by 0 bases, and 12 bases separated the two germline ends. There are 15 residues in the CDR3. The germline V gene has CDR1 SQVTM and CDR2 ANQGSEA. CDR3 loop: CSVALGGPNTGELFF. The CDR3 DNA follows: TGCAGCGTTGCGTTGGGGGGCCCGAACACCGGGGAGCTGTTTTTT.

The chain joins TRBV5-4 to TRBJ2-2; TRBD2 is a possible D gene (5 bases). Germline values: CDR1 SGHNT, CDR2 YYREEE (reference sequence). The CDR3 sequence is 16 residues long. Trimming pared 3 bases from V and 10 bases from J, leaving 22 bases between. The CDR3 sequence: CASSWRSGPKDVELFF. The CDR3 DNA is TGTGCCAGCAGCTGGAGGAGTGGGCCGAAGGATGTGGAGCTGTTTTTT.

J is TRBJ1-2 and V is TRBV4-1; TRBD1 agrees at 8 bases. CDR1 is MGHRA, CDR2 YSYEKL, per germline. Trimming removed 2 bases from V and 5 bases from J; junction bases left unmatched: 13. The CDR3 runs to 17 residues. CDR3 coding DNA: TGCGCCAGCAGCCAATCCCCGGCAGGGGGCTTTAGATATGGCTACACCTTC. It specifies CASSQSPAGGFRYGYTF.

A note on this clone: The same CDR3 can be traced to other DNA sequences in this sample. The CDR3, as DNA: TGTGCCAGCAGCGTAGAAGGCAACTACGAGCAGTACTTC. This translates into CASSVEGNYEQYF. The chain carries TRBV9 and TRBJ2-7; D remains ambiguous. The CDR3 sequence is 13 residues long. Germline V gene sequence: CDR1 SGDLS, CDR2 YYNGEE. V was pared by 0 bases and J by 3 bases, with 7 bases between.